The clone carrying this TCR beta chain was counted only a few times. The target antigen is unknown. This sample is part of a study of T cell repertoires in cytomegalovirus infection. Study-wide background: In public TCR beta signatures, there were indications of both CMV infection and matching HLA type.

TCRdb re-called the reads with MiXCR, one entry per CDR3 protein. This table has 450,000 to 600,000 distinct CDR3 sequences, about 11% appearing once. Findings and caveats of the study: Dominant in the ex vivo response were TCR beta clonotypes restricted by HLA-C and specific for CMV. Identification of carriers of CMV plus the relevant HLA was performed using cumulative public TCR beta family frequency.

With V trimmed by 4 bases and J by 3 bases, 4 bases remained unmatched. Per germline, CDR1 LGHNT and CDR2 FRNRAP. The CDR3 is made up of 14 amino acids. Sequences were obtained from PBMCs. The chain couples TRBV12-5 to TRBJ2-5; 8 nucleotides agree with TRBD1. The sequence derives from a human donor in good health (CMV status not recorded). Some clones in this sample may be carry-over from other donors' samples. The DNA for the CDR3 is TGTGCTAGTGGTTCCCAGGGGGCGAAAGAGACCCAGTACTTC. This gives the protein CASGSQGAKETQYF.